The 21 T cell receptor beta chains presented below share a single source sample, sequenced in a study of beta chain features in type 1 diabetes. Reverse transcription of all isolated RNA meant that expressed TCRB transcripts were sequenced. Measured with immunoSEQ multiplex PCR; TCRdb has only the in-frame clones, and not every one. The table has about 360,000 clones, 10% to 15% seen once; the top ten hold under 0.02%. The specimen was naive CD4+ T cells from blood. The receptor set was obtained from a man aged 18 to 30 in good health.

The chain couples TRBV7-2 to TRBJ1-4; D might be TRBD1 (5 bases). The CDR3 loop spans 14 amino acids. CDR1 and CDR2 from the germline V gene are SGHTA and FQGNSA. V shed 2 bases and J shed 3 bases, with 7 bases lying between them. CDR3 sequence reads: CASSLLQANEKLFF. The CDR3 DNA is TGTGCCAGCAGCTTACTACAGGCTAATGAAAAACTGTTTTTT.

V usage is TRBV27 and J usage is TRBJ1-2, with 10 bases identical to TRBD1. CDR1 is MNHEY and CDR2 is SMNVEV in the germline V gene (reference sequence). The length of the CDR3 is 14 residues. V dropped 6 bases and J dropped 4; count of bases not matched to a gene: 5. The CDR3 bases are TGTGCCAGCAGGCGGACAGGGGGAACCTATGGCTACACCTTC. It translates to CASRRTGGTYGYTF.

CDR3 protein: CAWSVEGLPGANVLTF. CDR3 bases: TGTGCCTGGAGTGTAGAGGGTCTCCCTGGGGCCAACGTCCTGACTTTC. The V and J genes are TRBV30 and TRBJ2-6, with a tentative D call TRBD2 (5 bases). Germline CDR1 is GTSNPN and CDR2 is SVGIG (reference sequence). V was clipped by 0 bases and J by 2 bases, with 11 bases between them. There are 16 residues in the CDR3.

J is TRBJ2-1 and V is TRBV5-1, with D possibly matching TRBD2 (7 bases). V was cut by 0 bases and J by 9 bases, with 19 bases left in between. Germline CDR1 and CDR2: SGHRS and YFSETQ. The CDR3 is made up of 16 amino acids. Written as DNA, the CDR3 is TGCGCCAGCAGCTTGGTCCGACAGGCCTCGGGGGGTGAGCAGTTCTTC. Amino acids: CASSLVRQASGGEQFF.

This clone has more than one count but fewer than ten. V gene TRBV28 combines with J gene TRBJ1-2; TRBD1 aligns across 7 bases. Germline CDR1 reads MDHEN; CDR2 reads SYDVKM. Trimming cost V 1 base and J 4 bases; bases outside gene matches: 3. The CDR3 is made up of 14 amino acids. For the CDR3, the DNA is TGTGCCAGCAGTTTATCGCGGACAGGCTATGGCTACACCTTC. As protein: CASSLSRTGYGYTF.

This clone was counted only a few times. The chain combines TRBV15 with TRBJ2-2; 11 bases fit TRBD2. This CDR3 is built from 16 residues. Germline CDR1 LNHNV, CDR2 YYDKDF (reference sequence). The junction had 3 bases not matched to a gene; V was cut back by 2 bases and J by 4 bases. The CDR3 DNA is TGTGCCACCAGCAGATTAGCGGGGGGGCGCACCGGGGAGCTGTTTTTT. The encoded protein is CATSRLAGGRTGELFF.

The chain employs TRBV10-3 and TRBJ1-4, with 9 bases fitting TRBD1. The J segment lost 7 bases and the V segment lost 0 bases, leaving 6 bases of the junction unmatched. The CDR3 spans 16 residues. CDR1 and CDR2 (germline): ENHRY, SYGVKD. The CDR3 reads CAISESNRGLGEKLFF. The CDR3, as DNA: TGTGCCATCAGTGAGTCCAACAGGGGGCTGGGTGAAAAACTGTTTTTT.

The V and J genes are TRBV30 and TRBJ2-1; no definite D call. Germline V gene data show CDR1 as GTSNPN and CDR2 as SVGIG (reference sequence). V lost 4 bases and J 3 bases, leaving 7 bases between the germline ends. The CDR3 length is 12 residues. In DNA, the CDR3 is TGTGCCTGGAAGACAAACTACAATGAGCAGTTCTTC. This codes for CAWKTNYNEQFF.

V usage is TRBV12-5 and J usage is TRBJ1-2; possibly TRBD1 for D (6 bases). The CDR3 is 16 amino acids. Germline loops: CDR1 LGHNT, CDR2 FRNRAP. V was clipped by 5 bases and J by 2 bases, with 18 bases between them. The CDR3 protein is CASGPDLITGNYGYTF. For the CDR3, the DNA is TGTGCTAGTGGTCCTGACCTAATCACAGGGAACTATGGCTACACCTTC.

The J gene is TRBJ2-7, the V gene TRBV6-5, with TRBD1 identical over 7 bases. CDR3 length: 15 amino acids. Trimming at V came to 0 bases and at J to 2 bases, leaving 4 bases not matched to a gene. Germline V lookup: CDR1 MNHEY, CDR2 SVGAGI. The CDR3, as DNA: TGTGCCAGCAGTTACTCGACAGGGAGTACCTACGAGCAGTACTTC. This encodes CASSYSTGSTYEQYF.

This chain joins TRBV19 and TRBJ2-3; 7 bases are shared with TRBD1. From germline, CDR1 is LNHDA and CDR2 SQIVND (reference sequence). CDR3 length equals 15 residues. J lost 4 bases, V lost 3 bases, and 7 bases had no gene match. CDR3 residues: CASSIGQVWSDTQYF. CDR3 bases: TGTGCCAGTAGTATCGGACAGGTTTGGTCAGATACGCAGTATTTT. The whole variable domain, filled in from reference TRBV19 and TRBJ2-3, reads DGGITQSPKYLFRKEGQNVTLSCEQNLNHDAMYWYRQDPGQGLRLIYYSQIVNDFQKGDIAEGYSVSREKKESFPLTVTSAQKNPTAFYLCASSIGQVWSDTQYFGPGTRLTVL.

V usage is TRBV7-8 and J usage is TRBJ2-1; D gene ambiguous. Per the germline V gene, CDR1 is SGHVS and CDR2 is FQNEAQ. The CDR3 length is 14 residues. V lost 5 bases and J lost 0, with 8 bases in between. CDR3 protein: CASSGGTSYNEQFF. Written as DNA, the CDR3 is TGTGCCAGCAGCGGCGGCACCTCCTACAATGAGCAGTTCTTC. Complete variable domain (other parts from reference TRBV7-8 and TRBJ2-1): GAGVSQSPRYKVAKRGQDVALRCDPISGHVSLFWYQQALGQGPEFLTYFQNEAQLDKSGLPSDRFFAERPEGSVSTLKIQRTQQEDSAVYLCASSGGTSYNEQFFGPGTRLTVL.

This clone was detected only a few times. In DNA form, the CDR3 reads TGCGCCAGCAGCAGTGAGGGGGTGAATGGCTACACCTTC. Protein: CASSSEGVNGYTF. This chain connects TRBV5-1 to TRBJ1-2; D may be TRBD1 (6 bases). Per germline, CDR1 SGHRS and CDR2 YFSETQ. Trimming left V 4 bases short and J 6 bases short, with 13 bases between. The CDR3 consists of 13 residues.

This clone was found a few times. V usage is TRBV4-2 and J usage is TRBJ1-5; D is ambiguous. The CDR3 has 12 residues. V was trimmed by 1 base and J by 5 bases, leaving 3 bases between them. Germline V gives CDR1 LGHNA, CDR2 YNFKEQ. The CDR3 sequence is CASSQADQPQHF. CDR3 bases: TGTGCCAGCAGCCAAGCAGATCAGCCCCAGCATTTT.

Only a few counts were recorded for this clone. This sequence joins TRBV9 and TRBJ2-2; maybe TRBD1 (6 bases). Germline loops: CDR1 SGDLS, CDR2 YYNGEE. V shed 4 bases and J shed 6 bases, with 16 bases lying between them. The CDR3 has 15 residues. In nucleotides, the CDR3 is TGTGCCAGCAGCCCAGTCCCAGAGGGGGCCGGGGAGCTGTTTTTT. It codes for CASSPVPEGAGELFF.

This clone was seen a few times. CDR3 sequence (DNA): TGTGCCAGCAGCCGCACAGTCCTAAATACAGATACGCAGTATTTT. Amino acid sequence: CASSRTVLNTDTQYF. The V gene is TRBV7-7, the J gene TRBJ2-3; D call uncertain. CDR3 length: 15 residues. V was trimmed by 5 bases and J by 3 bases, leaving 15 bases between them. The V gene's germline CDR1 is SSHAT and CDR2 FNYEAQ (reference sequence).

This clone was seen a handful of times. This chain joins TRBV7-9 and TRBJ2-1; D is perhaps TRBD1 (5 bases). The V gene's germline CDR1 is SEHNR and CDR2 FQNEAQ (reference sequence). The V end was cut by 1 base, the J end by 9 bases, with 7 bases between. The CDR3 is 12 amino acids. The CDR3 DNA sequence: TGTGCCAGCAGCTTAGTAAGGGGTGAGCAGTTCTTC. Protein product: CASSLVRGEQFF. The full variable domain, in which reference TRBV7-9 and TRBJ2-1 provide the parts outside the CDR3, is DTGVSQNPRHKITKRGQNVTFRCDPISEHNRLYWYRQTLGQGPEFLTYFQNEAQLEKSRLLSDRFSAERPKGSFSTLEIQRTEQGDSAMYLCASSLVRGEQFFGPGTRLTVL.

The chain is built from TRBV7-2 and TRBJ1-5; no clear D gene. Germline V gene sequence: CDR1 SGHTA, CDR2 FQGNSA. V lost 1 base, J lost 7 bases, and 8 bases lay in between. This CDR3 region has 13 residues. The CDR3 loop is CASSLDGRQPQHF. The DNA of the CDR3 is TGTGCCAGCAGCTTAGATGGCAGGCAGCCCCAGCATTTT.

This clone appeared a few times. This sequence joins TRBV7-6 and TRBJ2-1; 8 nucleotides agree with TRBD2. Unmatched junction bases numbered 6, after V lost 1 base and J lost 7 bases. The CDR3 is made up of 15 amino acids. Germline assignment: CDR1 SGHVS and CDR2 FNYEAQ. CDR3 sequence (DNA): TGTGCCAGCAGCTTAGGGAGCGGGAGCACGAATGAGCAGTTCTTC. Its protein is CASSLGSGSTNEQFF.

This clone was counted between two and nine times. The chain carries TRBV4-3 and TRBJ2-7; 12 positions match TRBD2. Germline lookup yields CDR1 LGHNA and CDR2 YSLEER. V trimming: 0 bases; J trimming: 0 bases; junction bases outside the gene matches: 6. The CDR3 runs to 18 residues. CDR3 in amino acids: CASSQEASGGVSSYEQYF. CDR3 DNA: TGCGCCAGCAGCCAAGAGGCTAGCGGGGGGGTCTCCTCCTACGAGCAGTACTTC.

The chain joins TRBV28 to TRBJ2-4, with D perhaps TRBD1 (5 bases). The CDR3 has 15 residues. Trimming cost V 3 bases and J 6 bases, with 15 bases left between them. Germline CDR1 MDHEN, CDR2 SYDVKM. The CDR3 region has the DNA TGTGCCAGCAGTTTTGTCAGTCGACAGACAAACATTCAGTACTTC. Translating gives CASSFVSRQTNIQYF.